The 26 T cell receptor beta chains in this list originate from one sample, sequenced in a study of blood T cell repertoires in COVID-19. Measured with immunoSEQ multiplex PCR; TCRdb has only the in-frame clones, and not every one. The table lists approximately 170,000 clones, roughly nine tenths of them singletons. Sequences were obtained from peripheral blood. Receptors were obtained from a woman aged 65 to 85 with acute or convalescent COVID-19.

This sequence joins TRBV18 and TRBJ2-5; 12 bases fit TRBD2. The CDR3 has 14 residues. From germline, CDR1 is KGHSH and CDR2 LQKENI. V was pared by 3 bases and J by 7 bases, with 3 bases of the junction left unmatched. The CDR3 sequence is CASSPTTSGGTQYF. The CDR3 nucleotides read TGTGCCAGCTCACCTACGACTAGCGGGGGGACCCAGTACTTC.

The CDR3 protein is CASTGLRARDSPLHF. The CDR3 DNA is TGTGCCAGCACCGGGCTGAGGGCTCGAGATTCACCCCTCCACTTT. The V gene is TRBV6-5, the J gene TRBJ1-6; D unresolved. With 7 bases removed from V and 8 bases from J, the gap between germline ends came to 18 bases. Germline values: CDR1 MNHEY, CDR2 SVGAGI. The CDR3 length is 15 residues.

The chain is built from TRBV19 and TRBJ1-2, with TRBD1 matching over 8 bases. The J segment lost 4 bases and the V segment lost 7 bases, leaving 20 bases of the junction unmatched. In germline, CDR1 is LNHDA, CDR2 SQIVND (reference sequence). The CDR3 spans 18 residues. CDR3 coding DNA: TGTGCCAGTACCCCCCCGTTGACAGGGGCCACTTGGGGCTATGGCTACACCTTC. As protein: CASTPPLTGATWGYGYTF.

This chain links TRBV6-6 with TRBJ1-4, with a weak D call TRBD1 (5 bases). This CDR3 has 15 residues. V was clipped by 8 bases and J by 0 bases, with 13 bases between them. The germline CDR1 and CDR2 sequences are MNHNY and SVGAGI (reference sequence). The CDR3 protein is CASGTQGATNEKLFF. The CDR3 region has the DNA TGTGCCAGCGGAACTCAAGGGGCAACTAATGAAAAACTGTTTTTT.

This rearrangement joins TRBV5-8 to TRBJ1-2, with D possibly matching TRBD1 (6 bases). V was cut by 4 bases and J by 7 bases, with 14 bases left in between. In germline, CDR1 is SGHTS, CDR2 YDEGEE. The CDR3 sequence is 13 residues long. The CDR3 reads CASSAGVPGGYTF. In DNA form, the CDR3 reads TGTGCCAGCAGCGCAGGGGTCCCGGGTGGCTACACCTTC.

This clone came up once. The chain employs TRBV6-1 and TRBJ1-2, with D tentatively TRBD1 (6 bases). V lost 0 bases and J lost 8, with 10 bases in between. There are 13 residues in the CDR3. Germline CDR1 MNHNS, CDR2 SASEGT. The CDR3 DNA sequence: TGTGCCAGCAGTGAAGCGGGGCAGGGGGGCTACACCTTC. Translated: CASSEAGQGGYTF.

This clone was detected once. This sequence joins TRBV2 and TRBJ2-2; 8 nucleotides agree with TRBD1. CDR3 length: 15 residues. The germline gives CDR1 SNHLY, CDR2 FYNNEI. Losses at the gene ends were 6 bases for V and 0 bases for J; bases not matched to a gene: 3. The CDR3 protein is CASSTDRANTGELFF. In DNA form, the CDR3 reads TGTGCCAGCAGCACGGACAGGGCGAACACCGGGGAGCTGTTTTTT.

V gene TRBV4-1 combines with J gene TRBJ1-5, with D hard to call. The ends were cut back, 0 bases at V and 5 bases at J, with 8 bases in the middle. This CDR3 has 14 amino acids. Per germline, CDR1 MGHRA and CDR2 YSYEKL. The CDR3 DNA sequence: TGCGCCAGCAGCCAAGATGTCCGGGATCAGCCCCAGCATTTT. Translation gives CASSQDVRDQPQHF.

The V and J genes are TRBV24-1 and TRBJ2-3; 8 bases line up with TRBD1. Germline CDR1 reads KGHDR; CDR2 reads SFDVKD. Germline trimming cut 0 bases from V and 2 bases from J; bases unmatched to any gene: 3. The CDR3 consists of 16 residues. The chain's CDR3 is CATSDLGQGATDTQYF. DNA for the CDR3: TGTGCCACCAGTGATTTGGGACAGGGTGCCACAGATACGCAGTATTTT.

This rearrangement joins TRBV3-1 (or the pseudogene TRBV3-2) to TRBJ2-4; 7 bases map to TRBD1. V lost 1 base, J lost 0 bases, and 6 bases stayed unmatched. The CDR3 length is 17 residues. CDR1 and CDR2 from the germline V gene are LGHDT and YNNKEL (reference sequence). Here the CDR3 DNA reads TGTGCCAGCAGCCAAGTGGACAGGACACTAGCCAAAAACATTCAGTACTTC. As protein: CASSQVDRTLAKNIQYF.

This sequence joins TRBV3-1 (or the pseudogene TRBV3-2) and TRBJ1-1, with D possibly TRBD1 on 6 matching bases. In germline, CDR1 is LGHDT, CDR2 YNNKEL (reference sequence). V lost 4 bases and J lost 9, with 15 bases in between. This CDR3 contains 13 residues. The CDR3 is CASSLSDRTQAFF. In DNA, the CDR3 is TGTGCCAGCAGCCTTTCGGACAGAACCCAAGCTTTCTTT.

V is TRBV7-3 and J is TRBJ2-1; 11 nucleotides line up with TRBD2. This CDR3 spans 16 amino acids. Germline CDR1 reads SGHTA; CDR2 reads FQGTGA. V trimming: 5 bases; J trimming: 4 bases; junction bases outside the gene matches: 7. The CDR3 nucleotides are TGTGCCAGCAGCATCACCGGGACTAGCGGATACAATGAGCAGTTCTTC. It translates to CASSITGTSGYNEQFF. Full variable domain (rest looked up from reference TRBV7-3 and TRBJ2-1): GAGVSQTPSNKVTEKGKYVELRCDPISGHTALYWYRQSLGQGPEFLIYFQGTGAADDSGLPNDRFFAVRPEGSVSTLKIQRTERGDSAVYLCASSITGTSGYNEQFFGPGTRLTVL.

This chain links TRBV6-2 or TRBV6-3 with TRBJ1-2; 7 bases are shared with TRBD1. V was clipped by 2 bases and J by 0 bases; unmatched bases: 3. The CDR3 length is 15 residues. CDR1 MNHEY and CDR2 SVGEGT come from the germline V gene. CDR3 coding DNA: TGTGCCAGCAGTTACGGACAGGTTCCTAACTATGGCTACACCTTC. It yields the protein CASSYGQVPNYGYTF.

The V call is TRBV5-1, the J call TRBJ2-6; the match to TRBD1 covers 8 bases. CDR1 and CDR2 (germline): SGHRS, YFSETQ. The V and J ends lost 2 bases and 1 base, in that order; junction bases with no gene match: 8. The CDR3 is made up of 18 amino acids. CDR3 DNA sequence: TGCGCCAGCAGCTTAGGGACAGGTCTAGATTCTGGGGCCAACGTCCTGACTTTC. The encoded protein is CASSLGTGLDSGANVLTF. Full variable domain (missing parts from reference TRBV5-1 and TRBJ2-6): KAGVTQTPRYLIKTRGQQVTLSCSPISGHRSVSWYQQTPGQGLQFLFEYFSETQRNKGNFPGRFSGRQFSNSRSEMNVSTLELGDSALYLCASSLGTGLDSGANVLTFGAGSRLTVL.

The chain is built from TRBV10-2 and TRBJ2-5; D may be TRBD1 (6 bases). The CDR3 consists of 14 residues. In germline, CDR1 is WSHSY, CDR2 SAAADI. Trimming shortened V by 0 bases and J by 5 bases, and 10 bases separated the two germline ends. CDR3 amino acids: CASSESNREETQYF. The CDR3 DNA follows: TGCGCCAGCAGTGAGTCGAACAGGGAGGAGACCCAGTACTTC.

The chain uses TRBV24-1 and TRBJ1-2; a possible D gene is TRBD1 (6 bases). The CDR3 has 12 residues. The germline CDR1 and CDR2 sequences are KGHDR and SFDVKD. Trimming took 3 bases from V and 8 from J, leaving 9 bases between them. The CDR3 bases are TGTGCCACCAGTGATAACAGGGTGGGCTACACCTTC. It encodes CATSDNRVGYTF.

This rearrangement joins TRBV19 to TRBJ1-3; D is ambiguous. Germline CDR1 LNHDA, CDR2 SQIVND (reference sequence). With 5 bases removed from V and 0 bases from J, the gap between germline ends came to 14 bases. This CDR3 region has 16 residues. The CDR3 DNA reads as TGTGCCAGTAGTCGTGGACTTCCGAACTCTGGAAACACCATATATTTT. It translates to CASSRGLPNSGNTIYF.

The V gene is TRBV6-5, the J gene TRBJ1-5; no clear D gene. V shed 0 bases and J shed 6 bases, with 12 bases lying between them. This CDR3 has 15 amino acids. Germline V gene lookup returns CDR1 MNHEY and CDR2 SVGAGI. The CDR3 sequence is CASSYSRQIIQPQHF. The CDR3 DNA reads TGTGCCAGCAGTTACTCGAGACAAATAATTCAGCCCCAGCATTTT.

The table lists this clone with a few counts. The chain employs TRBV4-3 and TRBJ1-2; a possible D gene is TRBD1 (6 bases). The V end lost 0 bases, the J end lost 2 bases, and 7 bases lay between the germline ends. This CDR3 region has 14 residues. Germline V gene sequence: CDR1 LGHNA, CDR2 YSLEER. The CDR3 DNA is TGCGCCAGCAGCCAAGATCAGGGGAACTATGGCTACACCTTC. Protein product: CASSQDQGNYGYTF.

The chain links TRBV7-7 to TRBJ2-5; a possible D gene is TRBD2 (7 bases). Deletions cut 5 bases from V and 2 bases from J, with 36 bases between. This CDR3 contains 22 residues. Per the germline V gene, CDR1 is SSHAT and CDR2 is FNYEAQ (reference sequence). The CDR3 region is CASSAKPGTLRLAGARQETQYF. For the CDR3, the DNA is TGTGCCAGCAGCGCCAAACCCGGGACTCTTCGTCTCGCGGGGGCCAGGCAAGAGACCCAGTACTTC.

This sequence joins TRBV5-1 and TRBJ2-7; TRBD1 matches at 8 bases. J gave up 10 bases and V 3 bases, and 6 bases lay outside the gene matches. The CDR3 has 12 residues. Germline V gives CDR1 SGHRS, CDR2 YFSETQ. CDR3 in DNA: TGCGCCAGCAGCTCGGACAGGGCGTTTCAGTACTTC. As protein: CASSSDRAFQYF.

CDR3 DNA: TGTGCCAGCAGCTTTAGTTCCGAGACCCAGTACTTC. Translated, it gives CASSFSSETQYF. The genes are TRBV7-9 and TRBJ2-5; D not certain. Per germline, CDR1 SEHNR and CDR2 FQNEAQ (reference sequence). Trimming cost V 3 bases and J 5 bases, with 7 bases left between them. This CDR3 is 12 amino acids long.

The chain uses TRBV30 and TRBJ2-7; perhaps TRBD1 as D (6 bases). Germline loops: CDR1 GTSNPN, CDR2 SVGIG (reference sequence). The CDR3 sequence is 13 residues long. Trimming took off 4 bases at V and 3 bases at J, with 13 bases between the two ends. CDR3 region: CAWNLDRDYEQYF. The CDR3 DNA reads TGTGCCTGGAACCTGGACAGAGACTACGAGCAGTACTTC.

This clone was detected a few times. This chain joins TRBV19 and TRBJ2-3, with 12 nucleotides matching TRBD2. V was clipped by 7 bases and J by 4 bases; unmatched bases: 6. The CDR3 has 15 residues. Germline-derived CDR1 and CDR2 are LNHDA and SQIVND (reference sequence). The CDR3 loop is CASKKLAGGPDTQYF. The CDR3 DNA is TGTGCCAGTAAAAAACTAGCGGGAGGCCCAGATACGCAGTATTTT.

The V gene is TRBV27, the J gene TRBJ2-7; maybe TRBD1 (6 bases). Germline CDR1 and CDR2: MNHEY and SMNVEV (reference sequence). CDR3 length: 11 residues. Trimming removed 5 bases at V and 4 bases at J, with 6 bases between. CDR3 amino acids: CASSRGYEQYF. The CDR3 DNA sequence: TGTGCCAGCAGTAGGGGGTACGAGCAGTACTTC.

Only one count was recorded for this clone. The chain employs TRBV14 and TRBJ1-2, with D tentatively TRBD1 (5 bases). Germline V gene data show CDR1 as SGHDN and CDR2 as FVKESK. The CDR3 contains 16 residues. Trimming removed 1 base at V and 1 base at J, with 13 bases between. CDR3 in DNA: TGTGCCAGCAGCCAAGCTCAGGGACTGAGTAACTATGGCTACACCTTC. It yields the protein CASSQAQGLSNYGYTF.